This entry is about one T cell receptor (beta chain). Its target is not known. The CDR3 sequence is 18 residues long. Germline loops: CDR1 SGHTA, CDR2 FQGNSA. Trimming removed 5 bases from V and 0 bases from J; junction bases left unmatched: 15. This sample stems from a study of shared clonotypes between healthy human individuals. Whole-study context: A couple of women and a few men aged 18 to 49 made up the donors. Each donor's CD8 memory used one plate, CD8 naive two, each CD4 subset three. Study-wide results and caveats: Relative to clonotypes present in all four donors, those not shared had lower generation probabilities.

Libraries were prepared by immunoSEQ multiplex PCR; TCRdb keeps only in-frame clonotypes and omits some of them. The profile shows some 300,000 clones, more than 60% of them singletons. Sequenced: memory CD4+ T cells sorted from blood. Subset reported: CD45RA-negative fraction. The V and J genes are TRBV7-2 and TRBJ2-7; 8 bases are shared with TRBD2. This sequence was found in a man aged 25-45 years in good health. CDR3 DNA: TGTGCCAGCAGCCCCATAGGTCGGACTAGCCGAAGCTCCTACGAGCAGTACTTC. Encoded protein: CASSPIGRTSRSSYEQYF.